This is a list of T cell receptor beta chains from one sample in a study of T cells in Graves' hyperthyroidism and ophthalmopathy. TCRdb fed the multiplex PCR reads into MiXCR, producing one record per CDR3 protein. The data contain roughly 500,000 distinct CDR3 sequences, more than 45% of them seen just once; the ten biggest clones take up 15% to 20%. Material for sequencing was peripheral blood or thyroid tissue (not recorded which). These receptors were obtained from an adult woman with Graves' disease, either hyperthyroidism or ophthalmopathy (not recorded which). The conserved cysteine and the conserved F or W are not part of the CDR3 here. D genes are given only for firm matches. Not all rows give a size; the values are once, few, many and, for expanded clones, a class.

d_gene	v_gene	abundance	j_gene	CDR3aa
-	TRBV7-7	-	TRBJ2-5	ASSSFTPQETQY
TRBD1	TRBV19	-	TRBJ1-4	ASSVNRGTANGKLF
-	TRBV6-1	-	TRBJ1-1	AIKEDGMNTEAF
-	TRBV5-4	many	TRBJ2-7	ASSQIGWASSYEQY
TRBD1	TRBV6-5	many	TRBJ1-5	ASSPAAGGTNQPQH
TRBD1	TRBV10-3	many	TRBJ1-1	AIRTGVNTEAF
-	TRBV20-1	-	TRBJ1-1	SARFPSGATEAF
-	TRBV9	-	TRBJ1-5	ASSPDSPNQPQH
-	TRBV29-1	-	TRBJ1-3	SVVSSGHDSGNTIY
-	TRBV6-5	many	TRBJ2-7	ASSYSESYEQY
-	TRBV28	few	TRBJ1-5	ASSPTGFLNQPQH
-	TRBV24-1	few	TRBJ2-2	ATSGLASTGELF
TRBD1	TRBV12-3/TRBV12-4	many	TRBJ1-1	ASSFTGGEWDTEAF
-	TRBV5-1	many	TRBJ1-4	ASSLGTPNEKLF
-	TRBV12-3/TRBV12-4	many	TRBJ1-1	ASSSTGRAF
TRBD1	TRBV25-1	once	TRBJ2-7	ASSDGQGAYEQY
TRBD1	TRBV12-3/TRBV12-4	-	TRBJ1-5	ASSSGTGYQPQH
TRBD1	TRBV19	-	TRBJ1-5	ASSFRDRGQEEPQH
TRBD1	TRBV29-1	-	TRBJ1-5	SVRTGGGQPQH
-	TRBV29-1	many	TRBJ2-2	SVDNTGELF
TRBD2	TRBV7-2	-	TRBJ2-7	ASSPIAGGYYEQY
-	TRBV10-3	-	TRBJ2-5	AISEGAGETQY
TRBD1	TRBV10-3	-	TRBJ2-7	AISEPGTDDQY
-	TRBV4-2	-	TRBJ2-7	ASSHLGVGVSYEQY
-	TRBV20-1	-	TRBJ2-3	SAPKGAGDADTQY
-	TRBV29-1	-	TRBJ1-5	SLAPNQPQH